The rows below give T cell receptor beta chains drawn from one sample of a study of T cell responses to AZD1222 COVID-19 vaccine. Profiling relied on immunoSEQ multiplex PCR, and the TCRdb table lists in-frame clones only, not all of them. The sample holds 210,000 or so clones; 94% are singletons and the top ten take approximately 1.7%. The specimen comprised peripheral blood, sampled 28 days after the second dose of the MenACWY control vaccine. These receptors were collected from an adult who received the MenACWY meningococcal vaccine as a control. CDR3s include the opening cysteine and the closing phenylalanine or tryptophan. D genes are given only for firm matches. The size of a clone is reported for some rows only, either as once, few or many, or as a class for expanded clones.

J gene	clone size	V gene	D gene	CDR3 DNA	CDR3 protein
TRBJ2-1	NA	TRBV5-1	TRBD2	TGCGCCAGCAGCTCCGGGACTAGCGGCCCGAATGAGCAGTTCTTC	CASSSGTSGPNEQFF
TRBJ2-1	once	TRBV19	NA	TGTGCCAGTACCCCAGGGGCGGTATCTGGAAATGAGCAGTTCTTC	CASTPGAVSGNEQFF
TRBJ2-5	NA	TRBV5-4	NA	TGTGCCAGCAGCTTGGTTAACGGGGAAGGAGAGACCCAGTACTTC	CASSLVNGEGETQYF
TRBJ1-1	NA	TRBV30	NA	TGTGCCTGGAGTACTTCCACTGAAGCTTTCTTT	CAWSTSTEAFF
TRBJ2-1	NA	TRBV4-1	TRBD2	TGCGCCAGCAGCCAACTAGCGGACGCCTACAATGAGCAGTTCTTC	CASSQLADAYNEQFF
TRBJ2-1	NA	TRBV2	NA	TGTGCCAGCACTAGGAATGAGGTAGATGAGCAGTTCTTC	CASTRNEVDEQFF
TRBJ1-1	NA	TRBV9	NA	TGTGCCAGCAGCCCTAGCCGGGCTTTCTTT	CASSPSRAFF
TRBJ1-5	NA	TRBV28	NA	TGTGCCAGCAGTCCCCCCGACTATCAGCCCCAGCATTTT	CASSPPDYQPQHF
TRBJ2-2	once	TRBV10-3	NA	TGTGCCATCAGTGAGTCTAGCGTAATGGACACCGGGGAGCTGTTTTTT	CAISESSVMDTGELFF
TRBJ2-3	once	TRBV18	NA	TGTGCCAGCTCCCCGGGACTCGGGGTCACAGATACGCAGTATTTT	CASSPGLGVTDTQYF
TRBJ2-7	NA	TRBV10-3	TRBD1	TGTGCCATAGGGTGGACAGGGGGACTTACCTACGAGCAGTACTTC	CAIGWTGGLTYEQYF
TRBJ2-7	NA	TRBV12-3/TRBV12-4	TRBD2	TGTGCCAGCAGGTTCCGGGAGGGCTACGAGCAGTACTTC	CASRFREGYEQYF
TRBJ2-3	NA	TRBV30	TRBD2	TGTGCCTGGACCGCAGGTAGCGGGGGGCTTGGCACAGATACGCAGTATTTT	CAWTAGSGGLGTDTQYF
TRBJ2-7	NA	TRBV19	TRBD2	TGTGCCAGTACCCCTAGCGGGAGCTCCTACGAGCAGTACTTC	CASTPSGSSYEQYF
TRBJ2-2	NA	TRBV28	NA	TGTGCCAGCAGTTTCCCGAACACCGGGGAGCTGTTTTTT	CASSFPNTGELFF
TRBJ1-2	NA	TRBV28	TRBD1	TGTGCCAGCAGGCCGGGACAGGGAGGGGGCTACACCTTC	CASRPGQGGGYTF
TRBJ1-2	NA	TRBV7-2	NA	TGTGCCAGCAGCTTATTGGCCAACTATGGCTACACCTTC	CASSLLANYGYTF
TRBJ2-1	NA	TRBV7-8	NA	TGTGCCAGCAGCGATCACCCATACTCCTACAATGAGCAGTTCTTC	CASSDHPYSYNEQFF
TRBJ1-5	NA	TRBV3-1/TRBV3-2	TRBD1	TGTGCCAGCAGCCCCGGACAGGCGTCGCGGCAGCCCCAGCATTTT	CASSPGQASRQPQHF
TRBJ1-2	NA	TRBV28	TRBD1	TGTGCCAGCAGTTTAACTACCTCAGGGGGTGGGGGCTACACCTTC	CASSLTTSGGGGYTF
TRBJ2-2	NA	TRBV7-3	NA	TGTGCCAGCAGCTCCGGGAACACCGGGGAGCTGTTTTTT	CASSSGNTGELFF
TRBJ2-7	NA	TRBV28	TRBD2	TGTGCCAGCAGTTCCGCCGGGACTAGCTACGAGCAGTACTTC	CASSSAGTSYEQYF
TRBJ1-5	NA	TRBV21-1	NA	TGTGCCAGCAGCAAATTCGGGGGGGAGCTAGGCAATCAGCCCCAGCATTTT	CASSKFGGELGNQPQHF
TRBJ2-7	NA	TRBV18	NA	TGTGCCAGCTCACCACCGCAGGGCTGGTACGAGCAGTACTTC	CASSPPQGWYEQYF
TRBJ1-2	NA	TRBV28	NA	TGTGCCAGCAGCCTACAGGGCTATGGCTACACCTTC	CASSLQGYGYTF
TRBJ2-7	NA	TRBV19	TRBD1	TGTGCCAGTAGTGTCGGACAGGGGGCCTACGAGCAGTACTTC	CASSVGQGAYEQYF
TRBJ2-1	NA	TRBV7-9	NA	TGTGCCAGCACCAGGGGGGGATACAATGAGCAGTTCTTC	CASTRGGYNEQFF
TRBJ1-1	once	TRBV27	NA	TGTGCCAGCAGTTTACGGGCGGGGCGAGGGATGGTCTTT	CASSLRAGRGMVF
TRBJ1-3	once	TRBV6-5	NA	TGTGCCAGCACCTCTACAGACTCTGGAAACACCATATATTTT	CASTSTDSGNTIYF
TRBJ1-5	NA	TRBV6-2/TRBV6-3	NA	TGTGCCAGCAGTTACTCGACAGGGCCCCAGCATTTT	CASSYSTGPQHF
TRBJ1-5	NA	TRBV6-5	NA	TGTGCCAGCAGGATCGATGTTAGCAATCAGCCCCAGCATTTT	CASRIDVSNQPQHF
TRBJ2-7	NA	TRBV28	NA	TGTGCCAGCAGCCAAATCTCCGGGACGGGGTACGAGCAGTACTTC	CASSQISGTGYEQYF
TRBJ2-1	NA	TRBV5-6	TRBD2	TGTGCCAGCAGCTTGGATACTAGCGGGAATGAGCAGTTCTTC	CASSLDTSGNEQFF
TRBJ1-4	NA	TRBV7-9	TRBD1	TGTGCCAGCAGCTTAGAGGGGACAGCAACTAATGAAAAACTGTTTTTT	CASSLEGTATNEKLFF
TRBJ2-1	NA	TRBV27	NA	TGTGCCAGCAGTTTGGACCGGCGGAATGAGCAGTTCTTC	CASSLDRRNEQFF
TRBJ1-1	NA	TRBV7-2	TRBD1	TGTGCCAGCAGCTTAAATAGGGGGCAAACTGAAGCTTTCTTT	CASSLNRGQTEAFF
TRBJ1-1	NA	TRBV5-4	NA	TGTGCCAGCAGTTACAGGGCGGCGAACACTGAAGCTTTCTTT	CASSYRAANTEAFF
TRBJ1-1	NA	TRBV10-3	NA	TGTGCCATCAGTGAGACAGTAACCATCACGAACACTGAAGCTTTCTTT	CAISETVTITNTEAFF
TRBJ2-7	NA	TRBV3-1/TRBV3-2	NA	TGTGCCAGCAGCCACTACTCTCTTGGTTCGACCCGGGCCGAGCAGTACTTC	CASSHYSLGSTRAEQYF
TRBJ2-7	NA	TRBV29-1	NA	TGCAGCGTTGAGGGCCCGACCTACGAGCAGTACTTC	CSVEGPTYEQYF
TRBJ2-7	once	TRBV11-2	TRBD2	TGTGCCAGCAGCTTAGAATCTAGCGGGAGTTACGAGCAGTACTTC	CASSLESSGSYEQYF
TRBJ1-5	NA	TRBV6-5	NA	TGTGCCAGCAGCCGGAGTAGCACCAATCAGCCCCAGCATTTT	CASSRSSTNQPQHF
TRBJ1-1	NA	TRBV3-1/TRBV3-2	NA	TGTGCCAGCAGCCAGGCGCTGGGGGGCACTGAAGCTTTCTTT	CASSQALGGTEAFF
TRBJ2-1	NA	TRBV10-3	NA	TGTGCCATCAGGGGGACTGAATCAGTTTGGAATGAGCAGTTCTTC	CAIRGTESVWNEQFF
TRBJ1-5	few	TRBV6-6	TRBD1	TGTGCCAGCAGGGACAGGGGAATTAGCAATCAGCCCCAGCATTTT	CASRDRGISNQPQHF
TRBJ2-5	once	TRBV6-6	TRBD2	TGTGCCAGCAGCCTTACTCTAGCGGGGGGGCAGGAGACCCAGTACTTC	CASSLTLAGGQETQYF
TRBJ2-3	NA	TRBV29-1	NA	TGCAGCGCCGAGACTCTGCCCGGCACAGATACGCAGTATTTT	CSAETLPGTDTQYF
TRBJ2-7	NA	TRBV28	NA	TGTGCCAGCAGTTCCCTAACCCACACAGAGAGCTCCTACGAGCAGTACTTC	CASSSLTHTESSYEQYF
TRBJ2-1	once	TRBV6-5	TRBD2	TGTGCCAGCAGCCGTAGCGGGGAGACCTACAATGAGCAGTTCTTC	CASSRSGETYNEQFF
TRBJ1-3	once	TRBV19	NA	TGTGCCAGTAGTTCTTGGACCTCTGGCTCTGGAAACACCATATATTTT	CASSSWTSGSGNTIYF
TRBJ2-2	NA	TRBV27	TRBD1	TGTGCCAGCAGTTTACAGGTTTGGGCAGGGGGTTTCACCGGGGAGCTGTTTTTT	CASSLQVWAGGFTGELFF
TRBJ2-6	NA	TRBV27	TRBD2	TGTGCCAGCAGTCCCTATACCGGGACGGGGGGCTCTGGGGCCAACGTCCTGACTTTC	CASSPYTGTGGSGANVLTF